This T cell receptor beta chain was retrieved from a study of cytomegalovirus exposure and HLA in healthy donors (dated by TCRdb to about 2017). Describing the broader study: An earlier analysis of approximately 590 of the donors reported approximately 270 Gb of sequence data and 117 million unique TCR beta sequences from 150 million to 200 million T cells. On average, roughly 250,000 unique TCR beta nucleotide sequences were sequenced per donor among 300 to 500 genotyped donors of the cohort, with roughly 19% of those sequences being non-productive. Every repertoire in the discovery cohort had been generated on one and the same sequencing platform. The T cell repertoires of 700 or so subjects were profiled by immunosequencing and related to cytomegalovirus serostatus. The later analysis used no new phenotypic data to find candidate immune exposures, relying instead on TCR beta sequences and their occurrence across donors. Donor age, sex, ethnicity and CMV serostatus were collected together with the repertoire data. Besides the first cohort of hundreds of subjects, a separate validation cohort made up of roughly 120 different subjects was used. An early release covering some 640 HLA-typed donors comprised about 300 gigabases of sequencing data and some 79 million unique TCR sequences. Among the roughly 400 genotyped donors, about 85% belonged to the genetic ancestry cluster associated with self-reported Caucasian donors. Because of strong linkage in the cohort, roughly five DR-DQ haplotypes were treated as single units for association and clustering. HLA typing covered class I and class II loci at four-digit resolution. In an earlier analysis of 587 of the donors, high-throughput TCR beta sequencing was used to judge whether each TCR beta V gene segment behaved as functional or pseudogenic. The study was designed to test whether signatures of past pathogen exposure could be identified by cataloging public T cell receptors. A later analysis re-examined previously published TCR beta repertoires from roughly 650 donors and added high-resolution HLA genotyping to investigate patterns of TCR occurrence. To predict cytomegalovirus infection status, the study brought together high-throughput TCR immunosequencing, statistical association of individual TCRs with disease status, and machine learning. Genome-wide SNP genotypes for about 55% of the 666 donors were used in a later genetic analysis, which treated that subset as a discovery cohort. Typing coverage differed by locus: A, B, C, DRB1 and DQB1 were typed in about 629-640 donors, DQA1 in 500 to 550, DPA1 in 600 to 610, and DPB1 in just under 490. What the research found in general, with its limitations: Assigning TCR associations to individual alleles was difficult when HLA alleles, especially DR and DQ, strongly co-occurred. For the cohort, immune exposure information was limited to CMV serostatus. Because HLA typing was unavailable for some donors at each locus, only the typed subset was used in association tests. Linkage disequilibrium might explain the correlated functional status among segregating V segments, but an unknown experimental factor could not be excluded. In a later analysis, the rate of TCR association differed among HLA loci, with DRB1 alleles having the most associated TCRs and HLA-C alleles having the fewest. Some IMGT-functional V segments, including TRBV6-2 and TRBV6-3, could not be told apart with the 87-base-pair reads, so those segments were excluded. In a later analysis, most CMV-associated TCR beta chains were found to appear HLA-restricted, with HLA associations seemingly driven largely by CMV exposure. In vitro tests confirmed that a few of the cytomegalovirus-associated TCR beta chains recognize cytomegalovirus antigens. Presence/absence analyses assumed roughly uniform sequencing depth across donors, an assumption that may not hold. Because counts were too low, seventeen rarely observed V segments, including chromosome 9 orphons, were excluded from the earlier analysis of 587 of the donors. Most TCR sequences were seen in very few donors, while some public TCRs were found in many individuals. A later analysis found that HLA-associated TCR beta chains were more clonally expanded and had lower generation probabilities than equally common non-associated chains. This cohort had only TCR beta chains sequenced, and the lack of alpha or paired-chain data limited which features could be detected. In a later analysis, several top co-occurrence clusters were reported to appear linked to parvovirus B19, influenza, CMV and Epstein-Barr virus. In an earlier analysis of several hundred of the donors, most TCR beta V segments were observed in productive rearrangements about 87% or about 30% of the time, broadly matching IMGT annotations. In a later genetic analysis, a missense DCLRE1C variant was associated with V-gene and J-gene trimming of TCR beta chains, and the association was replicated in an independent cohort. The classifier was reported to diagnose cytomegalovirus status with high specificity and sensitivity in both the original and validation cohorts. A cluster of highly shared sequence variants was judged likely to be a technical artifact of the sequencing pipeline. The authors suggested that the approach could potentially be generalized to other disease states and immunological phenotypes. In a later analysis, around 17,000 TCR beta sequences were associated with specific HLA alleles at a false discovery rate of 0.05. A further reported finding was that TCR beta sequences accurately predicted the HLA-A and HLA-B alleles for most subjects in the first cohort. According to a later genetic analysis, donors in an Asian-associated ancestry cluster had fewer N-insertions in productive TCRs than the approximately 710-donor mean. The study gave a list of 150 to 200 TCR beta chains associated with cytomegalovirus.

Comment on this clone: What this receptor recognizes is not known. No much larger clone exists at a distance of one base, and base qualities are not known.

V was cut back by 0 bases and J by 3 bases, leaving a gap of 8 bases between them. The germline V gene sets CDR1 to MNHEY and CDR2 to SVGAGI. The CDR3 holds 15 amino acids from the cysteine to the phenylalanine. This entry keeps only the CDR3 DNA: 45 bases, framed from base 1. The cohort comprised fewer than 700 healthy bone marrow donors. At the time of sampling, all cohort members were nominally healthy, though unrecorded immune exposures were likely present. The donor was CMV seropositive and belonged to the group of 250 to 300 seropositive cohort members. Each donor provided a peripheral blood sample, and peripheral blood mononuclear cells were used for TCR beta sequencing. The Qiagen DNeasy Blood Extraction Kit was used to extract genomic DNA from the blood cell samples. Libraries were constructed by the immunoSEQ multiplex PCR assay. For the multiplex PCR, a mixture combining 60 forward primers for TCR Vbeta segments and 13 reverse primers for TCR Jbeta segments was used. The CDR3 region of rearranged TCR beta genes was amplified from genomic DNA by a multiplex PCR assay. The Illumina HiSeq System was used to sequence the amplified TCR beta libraries as 87-base-pair reads. The authors' analysis ran thus. A later analysis counted approximately 84 million unique TCR beta chains across the 550 to 750 repertoires, and about 10 million of these chains were shared by at least two donors. Raw reads were error-corrected and collapsed into unique sequences by a nearest-neighbor algorithm in which closely related sequences were merged to remove PCR and sequencing errors. V, D and J gene segments were assigned by aligning CDR3 sequences to IMGT reference sequences. Each retained sequence needed at least a six-nucleotide match to both a V gene segment and a J gene segment. A rearrangement was called productive if the CDR3 had no stop codons and remained in frame with V and J, and every other rearrangement was called non-productive. Following IMGT convention, CDR3 was defined as the stretch from the second conserved V-encoded cysteine up to the conserved J-encoded phenylalanine. Sequences without an unambiguous match to a single V gene segment were excluded from the earlier analysis of about 640 of the donors. An earlier analysis of approximately 590 of the donors called V segments functional above 56.7% productive rearrangements and segregating when the between-donor standard deviation exceeded 5%. To diagnose cytomegalovirus status from the catalog of TCR beta chain sequences, a statistical classification framework was built. A later analysis assigned V and J genes by comparing TCR nucleotide sequences with IMGT/GENE-DB human TR gene sequences. A later analysis assigned CDR3 sequences and most-parsimonious VDJ recombination scenarios with the TCRdist pipeline. In a later analysis, every TCR beta chain was defined by the combination of its CDR3 amino acid sequence and its V-gene family, and reads without a unique V-gene family were dropped. To address suspected cross-contamination and a sequencing artifact, a later analysis removed a few hundred highly shared, low-generation-probability nucleotide sequences. In a later analysis, a clonal expansion index for each public chain was calculated from normalized within-repertoire ranks of inferred template counts. In a later analysis, generation probabilities were computed using a VDJ recombination model fitted to out-of-frame rearrangements, and the results were checked against IGoR. Hypergeometric tests were used in a later analysis to score TCR-TCR, TCR-HLA and TCR-CMV co-occurrence, with a repertoire-size bias correction applied to the TCR pairs. False discovery rates were estimated in a later analysis by permuting HLA or CMV assignments 20 times. In a later analysis, co-occurring TCRs were grouped using DBSCAN, with TCRdist sequence similarity added in when clustering inside HLA-allele-positive subsets. Repertoires with fewer than 30,000 or more than 120,000 public chains were left out of co-occurrence clustering, as were four to six repertoires with anomalous nucleotide sharing. TCRdb limited this immuneACCESS table to in-frame rearrangements with V and J called. A share of clones is missing; checked studies link under half to unresolved V genes, and the rest is unexplained. That table furnishes V, J and clone size, whereas the DNA furnished D and trimming. This sample holds around 160,000 clones; about three quarters were observed only once. The ten largest clones represent approximately 13% of the sample.

Material: PBMCs. This receptor was identified in a man aged 35-49 years in good health and CMV-seropositive. The rearrangement joined TRBV6-5 to TRBJ1-4; no D gene is confidently identified. At the DNA level, the sequence is TGTGCCAGCAGTTACTCGGGCGTATCTAATGAAAAACTGTTTTTT. It translates to CASSYSGVSNEKLFF.